Below, one TCR beta chain is given with its context. Its antigen is unidentified. This CDR3 is built from 15 residues. Germline assignment: CDR1 SGHAT and CDR2 FQNNGV. The V and J ends lost 4 bases and 6 bases, in that order; junction bases with no gene match: 5. The source of the sample is a study of cytotoxic CD8 clonotypes in ibrutinib-treated CLL. Findings and caveats of the study: Rare overall, public clonotypes shrank or held steady under therapy. Upon ibrutinib response clonality rose, and upon progression it fell back toward baseline.

Sequencing was performed with immunoSEQ multiplex PCR; in TCRdb, only in-frame clones are kept and a portion is missing. The sample has hundreds of thousands of clones, 80% seen once. The sequence came from a human donor with chronic lymphocytic leukemia. This sequence joins TRBV11-2 and TRBJ2-7; 14 nucleotides match TRBD2. The specimen was PBMCs, collected before ibrutinib treatment. The DNA for the CDR3 is TGTGCCAGCAGCTGGGGACTAGCGGGAGCCGCCGAGCAGTACTTC. Translating it yields CASSWGLAGAAEQYF.